A selection of T cell receptor beta chains follows, all from one sample in a study of shared clonotypes between healthy human individuals. Assay: immunoSEQ multiplex PCR; the TCRdb copy retains only in-frame clones and omits some. The table shows millions of clones, with about 92% occurring only once. Material: naive CD8+ T cells from PBMCs. The source of these receptors is a man between 18 and 35 years old in good health. Some clones in this sample may be carry-over from other donors' samples. The CDR3 runs from the conserved cysteine through the conserved F or W. Fields, in order: D gene, J gene, clone size, V gene, CDR3 DNA, CDR3 protein. A D gene is named only where the DNA matches it firmly. Not all rows give a size; the values are once, few, many and, for expanded clones, a class.

d_gene: TRBD1; j_gene: TRBJ1-2; abundance: .; v_gene: TRBV30; CDR3nt: TGTGCCTGGAGTGATGGGAGAGGGGGCGGATATGGCTACACCTTC; CDR3aa: CAWSDGRGGGYGYTF
d_gene: TRBD2; j_gene: TRBJ2-4; abundance: .; v_gene: TRBV15; CDR3nt: TGTGCCACCAGCAGAGATTTGGCGGGAGGCTTACTAGCCAAAAACATTCAGTACTTC; CDR3aa: CATSRDLAGGLLAKNIQYF
d_gene: .; j_gene: TRBJ2-5; abundance: once; v_gene: TRBV5-6; CDR3nt: TGTGCCAGCAGCTCGGACGGGGGCCTGCAAGAGACCCAGTACTTC; CDR3aa: CASSSDGGLQETQYF
d_gene: .; j_gene: TRBJ1-2; abundance: once; v_gene: TRBV19; CDR3nt: TGTGCCAGTAGTGAAACAGCGAACTATGGCTACACCTTC; CDR3aa: CASSETANYGYTF
d_gene: TRBD1; j_gene: TRBJ2-2; abundance: .; v_gene: TRBV7-9; CDR3nt: TGTGCCAGCAGCCCCGCGTCGGGGACAGCGAACACCGGGGAGCTGTTTTTT; CDR3aa: CASSPASGTANTGELFF
d_gene: TRBD1; j_gene: TRBJ1-5; abundance: .; v_gene: TRBV4-2; CDR3nt: TGTGCCAGCAGCATCGGGACAGAAAATAGCAATCAGCCCCAGCATTTT; CDR3aa: CASSIGTENSNQPQHF
d_gene: .; j_gene: TRBJ1-3; abundance: .; v_gene: TRBV6-5; CDR3nt: TGTGCCAGCAGTTACTCACGGACGGGTCCTGGAAACACCATATATTTT; CDR3aa: CASSYSRTGPGNTIYF
d_gene: .; j_gene: TRBJ2-1; abundance: .; v_gene: TRBV29-1; CDR3nt: TGCAGCGTTGAACTAGCAGATTTCTCCTACAATGAGCAGTTCTTC; CDR3aa: CSVELADFSYNEQFF
d_gene: .; j_gene: TRBJ1-3; abundance: .; v_gene: TRBV27; CDR3nt: TGTGCCAGCAGTTCCCCAGGCCGCGGGAACACCATATATTTT; CDR3aa: CASSSPGRGNTIYF
d_gene: .; j_gene: TRBJ2-1; abundance: .; v_gene: TRBV12-5; CDR3nt: TGTGCTAGTGGCTCGGGCTTGGGATACAATGAGCAGTTCTTC; CDR3aa: CASGSGLGYNEQFF
d_gene: .; j_gene: TRBJ2-1; abundance: .; v_gene: TRBV11-1; CDR3nt: TGTGCCAGCAGCTTAGCTCCTAGCTCCTACAATGAGCAGTTCTTC; CDR3aa: CASSLAPSSYNEQFF
d_gene: TRBD1; j_gene: TRBJ1-2; abundance: .; v_gene: TRBV15; CDR3nt: TGTGCCACCAGCTCCCGAAAAGGGACAGCCTATGGCTACACCTTC; CDR3aa: CATSSRKGTAYGYTF
d_gene: TRBD2; j_gene: TRBJ2-5; abundance: .; v_gene: TRBV4-1; CDR3nt: TGCGCCAGCAGCCAAGAGAGAGGAGCGGGAGTTTCTGAGACCCAGTACTTC; CDR3aa: CASSQERGAGVSETQYF
d_gene: .; j_gene: TRBJ1-2; abundance: .; v_gene: TRBV5-6; CDR3nt: TGTGCCAGCAGCTTTACGGCCAACGGCTACACCTTC; CDR3aa: CASSFTANGYTF
d_gene: TRBD1; j_gene: TRBJ1-2; abundance: .; v_gene: TRBV13; CDR3nt: TGTGCCAGCAGCACAGGGACAGGGAAGGGCTACACCTTC; CDR3aa: CASSTGTGKGYTF
d_gene: .; j_gene: TRBJ2-2; abundance: .; v_gene: TRBV13; CDR3nt: TGTGCCAGCAGCTCGAAGAATCAGGGGCTCGGCACCGGGGAGCTGTTTTTT; CDR3aa: CASSSKNQGLGTGELFF
d_gene: .; j_gene: TRBJ2-7; abundance: .; v_gene: TRBV7-6; CDR3nt: TGTGCCAGCAGCTTAGGATCCAGGGCTTACGAGCAGTACTTC; CDR3aa: CASSLGSRAYEQYF
d_gene: TRBD2; j_gene: TRBJ2-1; abundance: .; v_gene: TRBV4-2; CDR3nt: TGTGCCAGCAGCCAGACAAGCGGGACTAGCGGGAGGACCGTAGGGAATGAGCAGTTCTTC; CDR3aa: CASSQTSGTSGRTVGNEQFF
d_gene: .; j_gene: TRBJ2-3; abundance: .; v_gene: TRBV12-5; CDR3nt: TGTGCTAGTGGTCCCACAGGGGTAGCGGGAATGGAGGAGGATACGCAGTATTTT; CDR3aa: CASGPTGVAGMEEDTQYF
d_gene: TRBD1; j_gene: TRBJ1-3; abundance: few; v_gene: TRBV27; CDR3nt: TGTGCCAGCAGTCCGACAGGGCCTGGAAACACCATATATTTT; CDR3aa: CASSPTGPGNTIYF
d_gene: TRBD2; j_gene: TRBJ2-2; abundance: once; v_gene: TRBV27; CDR3nt: TGTGCCAGCAGGTTGGGGCCGGGCGGGGAGGGGGGGGAGCTGTTTTTT; CDR3aa: CASRLGPGGEGGELFF
d_gene: .; j_gene: TRBJ2-3; abundance: .; v_gene: TRBV12-5; CDR3nt: TGTGCTAGTGGGACAGGGAGAAGGAGGGACGCCCTAGCAGATACGCAGTATTTT; CDR3aa: CASGTGRRRDALADTQYF
d_gene: .; j_gene: TRBJ2-7; abundance: .; v_gene: TRBV10-3; CDR3nt: TGTGCCATTATCGATGAGGGGCGGCCCTACGAGCAGTACTTC; CDR3aa: CAIIDEGRPYEQYF
d_gene: .; j_gene: TRBJ2-3; abundance: .; v_gene: TRBV7-6; CDR3nt: TGTGCCAGCAGCCCCGGGATCCCTGGCACAGATACGCAGTATTTT; CDR3aa: CASSPGIPGTDTQYF
d_gene: .; j_gene: TRBJ1-5; abundance: .; v_gene: TRBV15; CDR3nt: TGTGCCACCAGCTCCGATTTAGCGGGTGTGAGCAATCAGCCCCAGCATTTT; CDR3aa: CATSSDLAGVSNQPQHF
d_gene: TRBD1; j_gene: TRBJ2-7; abundance: .; v_gene: TRBV4-3; CDR3nt: TGCGCCAGCAGCCAGGCCAGGCTGACAGGGGGGGGCGAGCAGTACTTC; CDR3aa: CASSQARLTGGGEQYF
d_gene: .; j_gene: TRBJ2-3; abundance: once; v_gene: TRBV5-4; CDR3nt: TGTGCCAGCAGCATCCGGAGAGAGATGTTTGATACGCAGTATTTT; CDR3aa: CASSIRREMFDTQYF
d_gene: TRBD1; j_gene: TRBJ2-4; abundance: .; v_gene: TRBV5-5; CDR3nt: TGTGCCAGCAGCTTGGATAGCCACGGACAGGGGGCATTTATTCAGTACTTC; CDR3aa: CASSLDSHGQGAFIQYF
d_gene: .; j_gene: TRBJ2-7; abundance: .; v_gene: TRBV29-1; CDR3nt: TGCAGCGTTGGTGGCGGGACGACCTACGAGCAGTACTTC; CDR3aa: CSVGGGTTYEQYF
d_gene: TRBD2; j_gene: TRBJ2-1; abundance: .; v_gene: TRBV5-6; CDR3nt: TGTGCCAGCAGCAATTCTAGCGGAAATGAGCAGTTCTTC; CDR3aa: CASSNSSGNEQFF
d_gene: .; j_gene: TRBJ1-1; abundance: .; v_gene: TRBV4-3; CDR3nt: TGCGCCAGCAGCCTTCACGGTCCGGGCAGGGGAGGTACTGAAGCTTTCTTT; CDR3aa: CASSLHGPGRGGTEAFF
d_gene: .; j_gene: TRBJ2-2; abundance: .; v_gene: TRBV9; CDR3nt: TGTGCCAGCAGCGTAAATACGGGGCAGAGAACGAACACCGGGGAGCTGTTTTTT; CDR3aa: CASSVNTGQRTNTGELFF
d_gene: .; j_gene: TRBJ1-1; abundance: .; v_gene: TRBV19; CDR3nt: TGTGCCAGTAGTGCCAGACCTAGGGGGGACACTGAAGCTTTCTTT; CDR3aa: CASSARPRGDTEAFF
d_gene: .; j_gene: TRBJ2-5; abundance: .; v_gene: TRBV27; CDR3nt: TGTGCCAGCAAGGGACCGGTATTTGAGACCCAGTACTTC; CDR3aa: CASKGPVFETQYF
d_gene: TRBD1; j_gene: TRBJ1-1; abundance: .; v_gene: TRBV6-1; CDR3nt: TGTGCCAGCGTTGGGACAGGGGATCGCGGCACTGAAGCTTTCTTT; CDR3aa: CASVGTGDRGTEAFF
d_gene: TRBD1; j_gene: TRBJ1-4; abundance: .; v_gene: TRBV5-8; CDR3nt: TGTGCCAGCAGCCCTATTGACAGGGTTGGGCGTGAAAAACTGTTTTTT; CDR3aa: CASSPIDRVGREKLFF
d_gene: .; j_gene: TRBJ2-3; abundance: .; v_gene: TRBV13; CDR3nt: TGTGCCAGCAGAGGCCGGGCTTCCACAGATACGCAGTATTTT; CDR3aa: CASRGRASTDTQYF
d_gene: TRBD2; j_gene: TRBJ2-1; abundance: .; v_gene: TRBV4-1; CDR3nt: TGCGCCAGCAGCCAAGCACTAGCGGGAGCCCCCTACAATGAGCAGTTCTTC; CDR3aa: CASSQALAGAPYNEQFF
d_gene: TRBD2; j_gene: TRBJ2-1; abundance: .; v_gene: TRBV2; CDR3nt: TGTGCCAGCAGTGAATCTGGCGGGAGGGTCTACAATGAGCAGTTCTTC; CDR3aa: CASSESGGRVYNEQFF
d_gene: .; j_gene: TRBJ2-1; abundance: .; v_gene: TRBV9; CDR3nt: TGTGCCAGCAGCGTTAGCGGTAATCCGTACAATGAGCAGTTCTTC; CDR3aa: CASSVSGNPYNEQFF
d_gene: .; j_gene: TRBJ2-2; abundance: once; v_gene: TRBV7-2; CDR3nt: TGTGCCAGCAGCGGCCCCCTAGCGCTCCTGGCGGAGCTGTTTTTT; CDR3aa: CASSGPLALLAELFF
d_gene: .; j_gene: TRBJ1-2; abundance: .; v_gene: TRBV7-3; CDR3nt: TGTGCCAGCAGCTTAAGCGCCCGGGACCACGGGAGCTACACCTTC; CDR3aa: CASSLSARDHGSYTF
d_gene: .; j_gene: TRBJ1-1; abundance: .; v_gene: TRBV28; CDR3nt: TGTGCCAGCAGTTCCATCGGGGGGATTAGGACCACTGAAGCTTTCTTT; CDR3aa: CASSSIGGIRTTEAFF